The present entry profiles one T cell receptor beta chain with its context. No antigen is known for it. The data derive from a study of naive CD8 T cells in extremely preterm neonates. The CDR3 extends over 14 amino acids. Trimming stripped 3 bases from V and 8 bases from J, with 14 bases between. Germline V CDR1 and CDR2: LNHDA, SQIVND (reference sequence). Study conclusions and caveats: Compared with all age groups, preterm neonates showed less repertoire richness. Preterm infants showed shorter CDR3s, fewer N additions and less trimming than older groups.

Measured with immunoSEQ multiplex PCR; TCRdb has only the in-frame clones, and not every one. This table holds 4,000 to 6,000 clones, 95% to 98% found once. Sorting kept Annexin V-negative CD3+CD8+CD45RA+CCR7+ naive T cells. Each sample had roughly 19,000–100,000 sorted naive CD8+ T cells. The sample was naive CD8+ T cells from blood. The sequence came from a human donor in good health. The chain links TRBV19 to TRBJ1-3, with unresolved D. CDR3 amino acids: CASSMDSFLDTIYF. CDR3 bases: TGTGCCAGTAGTATGGACTCTTTTCTGGACACCATATATTTT.